Each of the 28 T cell receptor beta chains below was sequenced from the same sample in a study of T-cell memory formation after mild COVID-19. TCRdb re-called the 5' RACE reads through MiXCR, storing one row per CDR3 protein. The sample holds under 650,000 distinct CDR3 sequences, about a sixth seen once. Sequencing was done on a sample of PBMCs or a T cell subset sorted from them (not recorded which). The receptors here all came from an adult woman who had mild COVID-19 (a few samples of this study predate the infection). Cell type and time point are not known.

This clonotype has just a few counts. V is TRBV29-1 and J is TRBJ2-1, with 14 nucleotides matching TRBD2. After removal of 7 bases from V and 5 bases from J, the junction contained 10 bases not matched to a gene. Germline V lookup: CDR1 SQVTM, CDR2 ANQGSEA. The CDR3 covers 16 residues. The CDR3 DNA reads TGCAGCGGGAGCGGGGGACTAGCGGGAGCCAACAATGAGCAGTTCTTC. Its protein product is CSGSGGLAGANNEQFF.

This clonotype was picked up a small number of times. This sequence joins TRBV15 and TRBJ1-1, with no clear D. Germline CDR1 reads LNHNV; CDR2 reads YYDKDF (reference sequence). The CDR3 is 15 amino acids. The V gene lost 1 base and the J gene lost 1 base, with 10 bases spanning the gap. CDR3 DNA: TGTGCCACCAGCAGAGTTGGACTACAGAACACTGAAGCTTTCTTT. This gives the protein CATSRVGLQNTEAFF.

This chain joins TRBV5-1 and TRBJ2-3; D could derive from TRBD1 or TRBD2 (5 bases each). Looked up from germline, CDR1 is SGHRS and CDR2 is YFSETQ. The CDR3 has 18 amino acids. The V end was cut by 4 bases, the J end by 2 bases, with 23 bases between. The CDR3 loop is CASSLTRDGLTVTDTQYF. The DNA of the CDR3 is TGCGCCAGCAGCCTCACTAGGGACGGACTTACGGTCACAGATACGCAGTATTTT.

The J gene is TRBJ1-2, the V gene TRBV6-2 or TRBV6-3, with D tentatively TRBD1 (5 bases). The germline V and J ends were trimmed by 5 bases and 8 bases, with 21 bases remaining between them. CDR3 length: 15 residues. CDR1 MNHEY and CDR2 SVGEGT come from the germline V gene. The chain's CDR3 is CASSAQDTTTRGYTF. The CDR3 region has the DNA TGTGCCAGCAGTGCCCAGGACACCACTACACGAGGCTACACCTTC.

This clonotype was detected ten times or more. The chain links TRBV29-1 to TRBJ2-3, with no clear D. V lost 3 bases to trimming and J lost 1 base, with 5 bases between them. The germline CDR1 and CDR2 sequences are SQVTM and ANQGSEA. CDR3 size: 12 residues. The CDR3 is CSVENGTDTQYF. CDR3 bases: TGCAGCGTTGAGAACGGCACAGATACGCAGTATTTT.

In this sample, this clonotype turned up a few times. The rearrangement uses TRBV6-5 and TRBJ1-5; the D is unclear. The ends were cut back, 5 bases at V and 4 bases at J, with 9 bases in the middle. The V gene's germline CDR1 is MNHEY and CDR2 SVGAGI. CDR3 length: 13 residues. CDR3 DNA sequence: TGTGCCAGCAGTCCAAACATGAATCAGCCCCAGCATTTT. Translated, it gives CASSPNMNQPQHF.

In its sample, this clonotype was seen a few times. This chain connects TRBV24-1 to TRBJ2-1; perhaps TRBD1 as D (6 bases). V lost 2 bases to trimming and J lost 7 bases, with 11 bases between them. The CDR3 loop spans 14 amino acids. CDR1 is KGHDR, CDR2 SFDVKD, per germline. CDR3 coding DNA: TGTGCCACCAGTGATTCTAGCACAGGGAATGAGCAGTTCTTC. It specifies CATSDSSTGNEQFF.

This sequence joins TRBV29-1 and TRBJ2-2, with a possible D match to TRBD2 (6 bases). Germline CDR1 is SQVTM and CDR2 is ANQGSEA. V shed 5 bases and J shed 1 base, with 8 bases lying between them. CDR3 length equals 13 residues. The CDR3: CSVQEGNTGELFF. The DNA of the CDR3 is TGCAGCGTTCAGGAGGGGAACACCGGGGAGCTGTTTTTT.

The chain recombines TRBV7-8 with TRBJ2-1; D possibly corresponds to TRBD2 (6 bases). In germline, CDR1 is SGHVS, CDR2 FQNEAQ. V was shortened by 2 bases and J by 2 bases, with 7 bases between the two germline ends. The CDR3 runs to 14 residues. CDR3 sequence: CASSLLAPYNEQFF. As DNA, the CDR3 is TGTGCCAGCAGCTTACTAGCGCCCTACAATGAGCAGTTCTTC.

In this sample, this clonotype turned up a few times. This chain joins TRBV4-1 and TRBJ2-3; D is unresolved. Looked up from germline, CDR1 is MGHRA and CDR2 is YSYEKL. The CDR3 extends over 16 amino acids. Trimming left V 3 bases short and J 0 bases short, with 13 bases between. DNA for the CDR3: TGCGCCAGCAGCCACGACGACCGACGTAGCACAGATACGCAGTATTTT. Its translation: CASSHDDRRSTDTQYF.

This clonotype showed up many times. The V call is TRBV5-1, the J call TRBJ2-1; 7 nucleotides line up with TRBD2. This CDR3 spans 19 amino acids. Germline lookup yields CDR1 SGHRS and CDR2 YFSETQ. With V trimmed by 6 bases and J by 5 bases, 23 bases remained unmatched. CDR3 loop: CASTLSGSSGAKVHNEQFF. CDR3 sequence (DNA): TGCGCCAGCACACTTAGCGGGTCTTCCGGGGCGAAGGTGCACAATGAGCAGTTCTTC.

There are a few counts of this clonotype. The CDR3 nucleotides are TGTGCCAGCAGTTTTACAGGGGGTTGGCAGCCCCAGCATTTT. As protein: CASSFTGGWQPQHF. This chain uses TRBV12-3 or TRBV12-4 with TRBJ1-5; TRBD1 agrees at 8 bases. There are 14 residues in the CDR3. The V segment lost 3 bases and the J segment 7 bases; nucleotides outside the gene matches: 5.

The V and J genes are TRBV12-3 or TRBV12-4 and TRBJ2-1, with 10 bases that match TRBD2. Trimming cost V 6 bases and J 9 bases; bases outside gene matches: 11. This CDR3 is built from 15 residues. DNA for the CDR3: TGTGCCAGCAGGGTTAAGCGGGGGGGCCAAATTGAGCAGTTCTTC. As protein: CASRVKRGGQIEQFF.

This rearrangement joins TRBV12-3 or TRBV12-4 to TRBJ1-1; weak D call: TRBD1 (6 bases). The CDR3 runs to 14 residues. Between the trimmed V and J ends, which lost 6 bases and 7 bases, there was a span of 18 bases. This CDR3 reads CASSPGTPLGEAFF. The CDR3 DNA sequence: TGTGCCAGCAGCCCCGGGACACCGTTGGGTGAAGCTTTCTTT.

This clonotype has just a few counts. This chain joins TRBV21-1 and TRBJ1-2. TRBV21-1 is a pseudogene locus. The CDR3 is 14 amino acids. The CDR3 loop reads CASSIPTQGYGYTF. The CDR3 DNA follows: TGTGCCAGCAGCATCCCCACCCAAGGCTATGGCTACACCTTC.

A few counts support this clonotype. This chain connects TRBV7-9 to TRBJ2-7; TRBD2 might be the D (6 bases). The CDR3 spans 13 residues. Trimming cost V 7 bases and J 3 bases, with 13 bases left between them. Germline loops: CDR1 SEHNR, CDR2 FQNEAQ (reference sequence). CDR3 bases: TGTGCCAGCACCTTTACCGGGAGCTACGAGCAGTACTTC. This codes for CASTFTGSYEQYF.

The genes are TRBV19 and TRBJ2-7; D remains unclear. Per the germline V gene, CDR1 is LNHDA and CDR2 is SQIVND (reference sequence). This CDR3 has 13 amino acids. V was shortened by 6 bases and J by 0 bases, with 9 bases between the two germline ends. The CDR3 is CASSQIPSYEQYF. CDR3 in DNA: TGTGCCAGTAGCCAGATCCCCTCCTACGAGCAGTACTTC.

This clonotype was picked up a small number of times. The chain recombines TRBV7-8 with TRBJ1-6, with TRBD1 as a possible D gene (5 bases). V lost 2 bases and J 14 bases, leaving 19 bases between the germline ends. CDR3 size: 15 residues. Germline V gene data show CDR1 as SGHVS and CDR2 as FQNEAQ. CDR3 nucleotides: TGTGCCAGCAGCTTACCGGGGATAGATGGGGGAGCCCTCCACTTT. It translates to CASSLPGIDGGALHF.

The V call is TRBV12-3 or TRBV12-4, the J call TRBJ2-7; no reliable D call. V lost 1 base, J lost 3 bases, and 7 bases lay in between. The CDR3 extends over 13 amino acids. The CDR3 region is CASSLGENYEQYF. The CDR3 nucleotides are TGTGCCAGCAGTTTAGGCGAAAACTACGAGCAGTACTTC.

This clonotype was detected only a few times. This chain links TRBV5-1 with TRBJ2-7; D possibly corresponds to TRBD1 (6 bases). Between the trimmed V and J ends, which lost 4 bases and 6 bases, there was a span of 17 bases. Germline assignment: CDR1 SGHRS and CDR2 YFSETQ. There are 14 residues in the CDR3. Here the CDR3 reads CASSQTGERVEQYF. The CDR3 region has the DNA TGCGCCAGCAGCCAGACAGGAGAAAGGGTCGAGCAGTACTTC.

The chain recombines TRBV7-6 with TRBJ2-7; 9 positions agree with TRBD1. Germline V gene data show CDR1 as SGHVS and CDR2 as FNYEAQ. The CDR3 loop spans 15 amino acids. The junction had 6 bases not matched to a gene; V was cut back by 1 base and J by 5 bases. CDR3 residues: CASSLEDRGWDEQYF. The CDR3 coding sequence is TGTGCCAGCAGCTTAGAGGACAGGGGTTGGGACGAGCAGTACTTC.

This clonotype occurred a few times. The chain has TRBV3-1 and TRBJ1-1; no reliable D call. The V end lost 2 bases, the J end lost 7 bases, and 14 bases lay between the germline ends. Germline values: CDR1 LGHDT, CDR2 YNNKEL (reference sequence). The CDR3 runs to 14 residues. CDR3 residues: CASSQPGRKSEAFF. CDR3 sequence (DNA): TGTGCCAGCAGCCAACCAGGCCGCAAAAGTGAAGCTTTCTTT.

CDR3 protein: CASSPTGTSGANEQFF. As DNA, the CDR3 is TGTGCCAGCAGCCCGACCGGGACTAGCGGGGCCAATGAGCAGTTCTTC. The chain couples TRBV7-2 to TRBJ2-1; TRBD2 aligns across 13 bases. The CDR3 totals 16 residues. Germline CDR1 is SGHTA and CDR2 is FQGNSA. V shed 5 bases and J 6 bases; nucleotides not matched to a gene: 7. The variable domain in full, completed from reference TRBV7-2 and TRBJ2-1, reads GAGVSQSPSNKVTEKGKDVELRCDPISGHTALYWYRQSLGQGLEFLIYFQGNSAPDKSGLPSDRFSAERTGGSVSTLTIQRTQQEDSAVYLCASSPTGTSGANEQFFGPGTRLTVL.

There are many counts of this clonotype. This chain joins TRBV7-9 and TRBJ2-5, with a tentative D call TRBD1 (5 bases). The DNA end favors TRBJ2-3, so the J call may be wrong. The CDR3 is 13 amino acids. Looked up from germline, CDR1 is SEHNR and CDR2 is FQNEAQ (reference sequence). CDR3 sequence reads: CASSLQGAETQYF. CDR3 bases: TGTGCCAGCAGCCTGCAGGGTGCCGAGACGCAGTATTTT.

This clonotype was detected a few times. The chain employs TRBV20-1 and TRBJ2-3; D is uncertain. Germline assignment: CDR1 DFQATT and CDR2 SNEGSKA (reference sequence). V lost 3 bases, J lost 6 bases, and 10 bases lay in between. This CDR3 has 12 amino acids. Here the CDR3 reads CSASQPWDTQYF. The DNA for the CDR3 is TGCAGTGCTAGTCAGCCCTGGGATACGCAGTATTTT.

This clonotype was observed many times. The genes are TRBV6-2 or TRBV6-3 and TRBJ2-7; D gene ambiguous. This CDR3 spans 12 amino acids. Trimming took 5 bases from V and 4 from J, leaving 9 bases between them. The germline V gene has CDR1 MNHEY and CDR2 SVGEGT. CDR3 sequence reads: CASSKAGYEQYF. The CDR3, as DNA: TGTGCCAGCAGTAAAGCCGGGTACGAGCAGTACTTC.

In regard to this clonotype: A much larger clone lies a single base off, so this may be a read error. The CDR3 loop is CASSLYSTGELFF. In nucleotides, the CDR3 is TGTGCCAGCAGCTTATACTCCACCGGGGAGCTGTTTTTT. This chain joins TRBV7-2 and TRBJ2-2; D unclear. V was trimmed by 2 bases and J by 4 bases, leaving 5 bases between them. CDR1 and CDR2 (germline): SGHTA, FQGNSA. The CDR3 length is 13 residues. The whole variable domain, remainder taken from reference TRBV7-2 and TRBJ2-2, is GAGVSQSPSNKVTEKGKDVELRCDPISGHTALYWYRQSLGQGLEFLIYFQGNSAPDKSGLPSDRFSAERTGGSVSTLTIQRTQQEDSAVYLCASSLYSTGELFFGEGSRLTVL.

Only a few counts were recorded for this clonotype. This chain uses TRBV7-2 with TRBJ1-2; TRBD1 aligns across 10 bases. V lost 2 bases and J lost 9; bases outside the gene matches: 12. The CDR3 runs to 16 residues. Germline values: CDR1 SGHTA, CDR2 FQGNSA. The DNA for the CDR3 is TGTGCCAGCAGCTTACGGTCGACAGGGGGCTACGTGAGCTACACCTTC. Its protein is CASSLRSTGGYVSYTF.